This T cell receptor beta chain was captured in a study of blood T cell repertoires in COVID-19. Whole-study context: Acute and convalescent COVID-19 specimens originated in the United States, Italy and Spain.

This CDR3 region has 13 residues. V was cut by 2 bases and J by 7 bases, with 12 bases left in between. Germline V CDR1 and CDR2: GTSNPN, SVGIG (reference sequence). Participant age was about 18 to 89 years, and participants resided in roughly 25 US areas. The study assigned cohorts using participant-reported clinical history. Authors' analysis steps: Reference gene primers were amplified, and this amplification served to estimate nucleated cell counts. The assay was immunoSEQ multiplex PCR, and TCRdb's table has in-frame clones only and misses some. That table is the source of V, J and clone size, and D and trimming were worked out from the DNA. This sample has around 280,000 clones, with around nine tenths found just once.

The rearrangement uses TRBV30 and TRBJ1-5; D remains unclear. This TCR came from a woman aged 40 to 50 who had recovered from COVID-19. What was sequenced was PBMCs or T cells enriched from blood (not recorded which). CDR3 residues: CAWSTNQKQPQHF. Written as DNA, the CDR3 is TGTGCCTGGAGTACTAATCAGAAACAGCCCCAGCATTTT. The complete variable domain, with remaining parts taken from reference TRBV30 and TRBJ1-5, reads SQTIHQWPATLVQPVGSPLSLECTVEGTSNPNLYWYRQAAGRGLQLLFYSVGIGQISSEVPQNLSASRPQDRQFILSSKKLLLSDSGFYLCAWSTNQKQPQHFGDGTRLSIL.